This TCR beta chain was obtained from a study of T-cell memory formation after mild COVID-19. Study-wide context: TCR clusters were mostly donor specific.

Trimming removed 6 bases at V and 4 bases at J, with 13 bases between. The CDR3 runs 14 residues. The germline V gene encodes CDR1 SGHTA and CDR2 FQGTGA. This clonotype was seen at least ten times. Its specificity is unknown. MiXCR, run by TCRdb on the 5' RACE reads, gives a single entry per CDR3 protein. The table has about 110,000 distinct CDR3 sequences, roughly a sixth seen once; the top ten hold about 6%. General study results and limits: Chiefly within CM and EM were the contracting CD4+ clones; CD8+ ones were within EMRA.

The sequenced sample consisted of PBMCs or a T cell subset sorted from them (not recorded which). The rearrangement links TRBV7-3 to TRBJ2-1; D call uncertain. The TCR sequence derives from a man between 18 and 35 years old who had mild COVID-19 (a few samples of this study predate the infection). Cell type and time point are not known. The DNA for the CDR3 is TGTGCCAGCAGTAAGGGCCTACCATACAATGAGCAGTTCTTC. Its protein product is CASSKGLPYNEQFF.